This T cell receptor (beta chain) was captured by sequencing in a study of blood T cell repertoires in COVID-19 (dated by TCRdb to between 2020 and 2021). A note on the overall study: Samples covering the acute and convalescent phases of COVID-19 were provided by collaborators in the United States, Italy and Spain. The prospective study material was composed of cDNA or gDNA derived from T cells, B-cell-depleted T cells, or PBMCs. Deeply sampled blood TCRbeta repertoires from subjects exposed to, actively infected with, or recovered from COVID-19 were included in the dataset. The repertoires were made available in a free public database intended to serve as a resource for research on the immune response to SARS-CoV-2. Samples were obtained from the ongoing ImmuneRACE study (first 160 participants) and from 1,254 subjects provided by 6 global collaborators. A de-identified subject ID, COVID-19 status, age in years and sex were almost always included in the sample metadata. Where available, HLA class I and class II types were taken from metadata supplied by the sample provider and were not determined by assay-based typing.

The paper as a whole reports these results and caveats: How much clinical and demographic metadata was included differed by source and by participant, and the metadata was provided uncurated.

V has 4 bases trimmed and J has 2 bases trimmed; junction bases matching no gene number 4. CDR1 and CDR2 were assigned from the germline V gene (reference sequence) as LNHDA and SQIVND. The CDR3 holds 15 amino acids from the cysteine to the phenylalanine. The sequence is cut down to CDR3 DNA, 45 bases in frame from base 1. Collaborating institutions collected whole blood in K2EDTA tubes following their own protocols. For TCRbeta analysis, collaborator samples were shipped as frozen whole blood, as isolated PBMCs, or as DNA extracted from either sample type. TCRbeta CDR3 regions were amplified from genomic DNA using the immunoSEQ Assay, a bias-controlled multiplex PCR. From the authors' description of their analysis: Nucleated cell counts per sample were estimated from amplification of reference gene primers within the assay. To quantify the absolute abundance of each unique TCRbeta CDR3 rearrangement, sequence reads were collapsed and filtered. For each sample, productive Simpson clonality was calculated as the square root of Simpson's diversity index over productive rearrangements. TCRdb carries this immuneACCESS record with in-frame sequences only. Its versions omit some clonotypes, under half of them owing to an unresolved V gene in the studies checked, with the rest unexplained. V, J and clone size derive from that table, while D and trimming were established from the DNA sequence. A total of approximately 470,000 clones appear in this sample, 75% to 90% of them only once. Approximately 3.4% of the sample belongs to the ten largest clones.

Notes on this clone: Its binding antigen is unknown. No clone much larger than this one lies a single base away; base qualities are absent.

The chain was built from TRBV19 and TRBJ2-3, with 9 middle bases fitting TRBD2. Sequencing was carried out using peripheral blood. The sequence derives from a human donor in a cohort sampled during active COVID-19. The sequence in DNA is TGTGCCAGTAGTAGCTCTAGCGGGAACACAGATACGCAGTATTTT. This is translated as CASSSSSGNTDTQYF.